This T cell receptor beta chain was sequenced during a study of shared clonotypes between healthy human individuals. Study-wide findings and caveats: Clonotypes shared by all four donors outscored non-shared clonotypes in generation probability.

From CD4+ cells came CD45RA+ naive and CD45RA-negative memory subsets. Execution of the assay was at deep level. Assay: immunoSEQ multiplex PCR; the TCRdb copy retains only in-frame clones and omits some. The table lists about 960,000 clones, 70% to 85% of them singletons. In the case of this clone: Its antigen is as yet unknown.

The receptor was isolated from a man aged 18-30 years in good health. Sequenced input: memory CD4+ T cells sorted from blood. The sample's subset: CD45RA-negative fraction.

The CDR3 bases are TGTGCCAGCAGCTTAAGGGGGGCAGAGACCCAGTACTTC. Its translation is CASSLRGAETQYF. This chain links TRBV7-9 with TRBJ2-5, with D perhaps TRBD1 or TRBD2 (6 bases each). The germline CDR1 and CDR2 sequences are SEHNR and FQNEAQ (reference sequence). CDR3 size: 13 residues. Between the trimmed V and J ends, which lost 2 bases and 4 bases, there was a span of 8 bases.